These T cell receptor beta chains were read from a single sample in a study of blood T cell repertoires in COVID-19. Sequencing used immunoSEQ multiplex PCR; TCRdb keeps in-frame clones, though not all of them. In the table there are more than 250,000 clones, more than 75% of which are singletons. Sequencing input: peripheral blood. The receptors originated from a woman between 50 and 59 years old with acute or convalescent COVID-19. Both conserved end residues are part of each CDR3. The D gene is left open where the match is weak. Expanded clones are given a class, and other clones once, few, many or no size at all.

TGTGCCAGCAGTTTCTTCGGTAACTATGGCTACACCTTC	CASSFFGNYGYTF	13	TRBV28	.	.	TRBJ1-2
TGTGCCAGTACCGATAGAGGTACAACCACAGATACGCAGTATTTT	CASTDRGTTTDTQYF	15	TRBV19	.	once	TRBJ2-3
TGTGCCAGCAGCTTCCAGGGGGCTGGAGAGACCCAGTACTTC	CASSFQGAGETQYF	14	TRBV7-3	TRBD1	.	TRBJ2-5
TGTGCCAGTAGACGACTAGGGGATACAGATACGCAGTATTTT	CASRRLGDTDTQYF	14	TRBV19	.	.	TRBJ2-3
TGTGCCACCAGCGACCCAGGTGTCACAGATACGCAGTATTTT	CATSDPGVTDTQYF	14	TRBV24-1	.	once	TRBJ2-3
TGTGCCAGCAGCTTAGCGAGGGTGGGAGAGACCCAGTACTTC	CASSLARVGETQYF	14	TRBV7-9	.	.	TRBJ2-5
TGTGCCAGCAGCCCGAGGGGGGATACGCAGTATTTT	CASSPRGDTQYF	12	TRBV9	.	once	TRBJ2-3
TGTGCCAGTAGCCATCCGGGACAGGGCTACGAGCAGTACTTC	CASSHPGQGYEQYF	14	TRBV19	TRBD1	.	TRBJ2-7
TGTGCCAGCAGCTTAGATCGGGGAGTCTCCTACGAGCAGTACTTC	CASSLDRGVSYEQYF	15	TRBV7-2	.	.	TRBJ2-7
TGCAGCGTTGAGTCCGGCAGGGGGCTAGATACGCAGTATTTT	CSVESGRGLDTQYF	14	TRBV29-1	TRBD1	.	TRBJ2-3
TGTGCCAGCAGCGACGGGACAGAAGCTTTCTTT	CASSDGTEAFF	11	TRBV7-3	.	.	TRBJ1-1
TGTGCCAGCAGCGCGTTCACAGGGATCGAGCAGTACTTC	CASSAFTGIEQYF	13	TRBV9	.	.	TRBJ2-7
TGCGCCAGCAGCCAGGGGACAGGCCGCTACGAGCAGTACTTC	CASSQGTGRYEQYF	14	TRBV4-3	TRBD1	once	TRBJ2-7
TGTGCTAGTGCCCTAACCCCACCTCTTTACGAGCAGTACTTC	CASALTPPLYEQYF	14	TRBV12-5	.	.	TRBJ2-7
TGTGCCAGCAGCCAACTGACAGGGGGCAATGAGCAGTTCTTC	CASSQLTGGNEQFF	14	TRBV4-2	TRBD1	.	TRBJ2-1
TGTGCCAGCAGTCCCGGGACAGCGGCTGGAAACACCATATATTTT	CASSPGTAAGNTIYF	15	TRBV28	TRBD1	.	TRBJ1-3
TGTGCCAGCTCACCACCGGGGGGAGATACGCAGTATTTT	CASSPPGGDTQYF	13	TRBV18	.	.	TRBJ2-3
TGCGCCAGCAGCCAAGCGCTACAGACAGTTATGAACACTGAAGCTTTCTTT	CASSQALQTVMNTEAFF	17	TRBV4-3	.	.	TRBJ1-1
TGTGCCAGCAGAGGACTAGCGGCTTACAATGAGCAGTTCTTC	CASRGLAAYNEQFF	14	TRBV27	TRBD2	few	TRBJ2-1
TGTGCCAGCAGCCGACCAGGGACAGGGAACGGCTATGGCTACACCTTC	CASSRPGTGNGYGYTF	16	TRBV6-2/TRBV6-3	TRBD1	once	TRBJ1-2
TGCGCCAGCCACTCCACAGGGAACACTGAAGCTTTCTTT	CASHSTGNTEAFF	13	TRBV5-1	.	.	TRBJ1-1